A selection of T cell receptor beta chains follows, all from one sample in a study of human T cells and chemical hapten exposure. Using its own MiXCR run on the RACE reads, TCRdb lists one record per CDR3 protein. The data show tens of thousands of distinct CDR3 sequences, 9.5% to 15% seen once. The sample in question was whole blood, obtained in connection with sensitization to the hapten diphenylcyclopropenone (DPC). Receptor source: a woman aged 25 to 39 with alopecia areata. Some clones in this sample may be carry-over from other donors' samples. Both conserved end residues are part of each CDR3. The D gene is left open where the match is weak. Part of the rows lack a size; the others show once, few, many or a class for expanded clones.

TRBJ2-7	NA	many	TRBV19	CASRGVGAEQYF	TGTGCCAGTAGGGGAGTGGGAGCCGAGCAGTACTTC
TRBJ2-7	NA	many	TRBV7-2	CASNPGGAQGTYEQYF	TGTGCCAGCAACCCGGGGGGCGCACAGGGAACCTACGAGCAGTACTTC
TRBJ2-1	NA	many	TRBV28	CASSFGGSNNEQFF	TGTGCCAGCAGTTTTGGCGGTTCGAACAATGAGCAGTTCTTC
TRBJ1-1	NA	many	TRBV29-1	CSGVLNTEAFF	TGCAGCGGAGTTTTGAACACTGAAGCTTTCTTT
TRBJ2-3	TRBD2	many	TRBV5-4	CASSLSVAAAGVARDTQYF	TGTGCCAGCAGCTTGAGCGTGGCAGCGGCGGGAGTGGCGAGGGATACGCAGTATTTT
TRBJ2-7	NA	NA	TRBV6-5	CASSYWGPSYEQYF	TGTGCCAGCAGTTACTGGGGGCCCTCCTACGAGCAGTACTTC
TRBJ1-1	TRBD1	NA	TRBV28	CASTVSPGGTEAFF	TGTGCCAGCACCGTTTCTCCAGGGGGCACTGAAGCTTTCTTT
TRBJ2-5	NA	few	TRBV7-7	CASARGVSSQETQYF	TGTGCTAGCGCAAGGGGGGTCTCGAGCCAAGAGACCCAGTACTTC
TRBJ2-1	TRBD2	NA	TRBV19	CASMVTSGTHNEQFF	TGTGCCAGTATGGTGACTAGCGGGACTCACAATGAGCAGTTCTTC
TRBJ2-5	NA	few	TRBV6-5	CASSYSQSQETQYF	TGTGCCAGCAGTTACAGTCAAAGTCAAGAGACCCAGTACTTC
TRBJ2-7	NA	NA	TRBV5-1	CASRTATSEQYF	TGCGCCAGCAGGACGGCAACGTCCGAGCAGTACTTC
TRBJ2-2	NA	many	TRBV4-3	CASSQDYQNTGELFF	TGCGCCAGCAGCCAAGACTACCAGAACACCGGGGAGCTGTTTTTT
TRBJ1-1	NA	many	TRBV29-1	CSGTMNTEAFF	TGCAGCGGAACCATGAACACTGAAGCTTTCTTT
TRBJ2-7	TRBD1	few	TRBV9	CASSIGQGNYEQYF	TGTGCCAGCAGCATCGGACAGGGGAACTACGAGCAGTACTTC
TRBJ1-2	NA	NA	TRBV7-2	CASSNSNYGYTF	TGTGCCAGCAGCAATTCTAACTATGGCTACACCTTC
TRBJ2-7	NA	NA	TRBV4-3	CASSQDRGGAGDYEQYF	TGCGCCAGCAGCCAAGATAGGGGGGGAGCGGGCGACTACGAGCAGTACTTC
TRBJ2-1	NA	NA	TRBV7-9	CASSFTSGATITFSYNEQFF	TGTGCCAGCAGCTTCACATCTGGGGCCACCATAACGTTTTCCTACAATGAGCAGTTCTTC
TRBJ1-1	NA	many	TRBV20-1	CHTGGRRGEAFF	TGCCACACAGGCGGCAGGCGGGGTGAAGCTTTCTTT
TRBJ2-6	NA	NA	TRBV7-8	CASSIQGFSGANVLTF	TGTGCCAGCAGCATACAGGGTTTCTCTGGGGCCAACGTCCTGACTTTC
TRBJ1-4	NA	many	TRBV3-1	CASSLQVGDEKLFF	TGTGCCAGCAGCTTGCAGGTGGGGGATGAAAAACTGTTTTTT